Shown below are 19 T cell receptor beta chains from a single sample sequenced in a study of cytomegalovirus exposure and HLA in healthy donors. In the PCR, 60 Vbeta and 13 Jbeta primers were used. Method: immunoSEQ multiplex PCR; TCRdb's copy keeps in-frame clones and lacks some. The table records 150,000 to 200,000 clones, approximately 84% of them present only once. Sequencing was done on a sample of PBMCs. The receptors shown here come from a woman in her thirties or forties in good health and CMV-seropositive.

This clone was found a few times. The CDR3 sequence is CASRLGQGPYEQYF. CDR3 DNA sequence: TGTGCCAGTCGTTTGGGACAGGGTCCCTACGAGCAGTACTTC. V and J are TRBV7-3 and TRBJ2-7; the match to TRBD1 covers 9 bases. Trimming took 9 bases from V and 2 from J; bases not matched to a gene: 8. The CDR3 has 14 amino acids. Germline-derived CDR1 and CDR2 are SGHTA and FQGTGA.

A few counts support this clone. The CDR3 DNA follows: TGTGCCAGCAGTTCTACGGACAAGGCCAATGGCTACACCTTC. As protein: CASSSTDKANGYTF. The genes are TRBV6-6 and TRBJ1-2; tentative D call: TRBD1 (5 bases). CDR1 and CDR2 (germline): MNHNY, SVGAGI (reference sequence). V was pared by 4 bases and J by 6 bases, with 15 bases between. The CDR3 is 14 residues long.

To note about this clone: One end of the junction fails to match germline, which may point to a read error. This CDR3 reads CASSSTGTGTYAQYF. In DNA, the CDR3 is TGTGCCAGCAGTTCCACCGGGACAGGGACCTACGCGCAGTACTTC. The chain is built from TRBV6-6 and TRBJ2-7; TRBD1 matches at 9 bases. The CDR3 is 15 residues long. Germline values: CDR1 MNHNY, CDR2 SVGAGI (reference sequence).

V is TRBV30 and J is TRBJ1-2, with D unclear. Germline values: CDR1 GTSNPN, CDR2 SVGIG (reference sequence). V was pared by 2 bases and J by 8 bases, with 21 bases between. The CDR3 has 15 amino acids. CDR3 sequence reads: CAWSRVSTTVIGYTF. CDR3 bases: TGTGCCTGGAGTCGTGTAAGCACCACGGTTATCGGCTACACCTTC.

Comment on this clone: At one boundary the junction diverges from the germline segment, which might be a read error. The CDR3 is CASSLRAGGSTDTQYF. CDR3 sequence (DNA): TGTGCTAGCAGCTTACGAGCGGGGGGAAGCACAGATACGCAGTATTTT. The rearrangement uses TRBV7-7 and TRBJ2-3; 9 bases map to TRBD2. Germline assignment: CDR1 SSHAT and CDR2 FNYEAQ (reference sequence). The CDR3 loop spans 16 amino acids.

The chain links TRBV7-8 to TRBJ2-1, with TRBD2 matching over 11 bases. The V segment lost 5 bases and the J segment 5 bases; nucleotides outside the gene matches: 11. The CDR3 covers 17 residues. CDR1 and CDR2 (germline): SGHVS, FQNEAQ. The CDR3 sequence: CASSRVALAGAHNEQFF. The CDR3 region has the DNA TGTGCCAGCAGCCGCGTGGCACTAGCGGGGGCCCACAATGAGCAGTTCTTC. The whole variable domain, remainder taken from reference TRBV7-8 and TRBJ2-1, is GAGVSQSPRYKVAKRGQDVALRCDPISGHVSLFWYQQALGQGPEFLTYFQNEAQLDKSGLPSDRFFAERPEGSVSTLKIQRTQQEDSAVYLCASSRVALAGAHNEQFFGPGTRLTVL.

The chain recombines TRBV4-1 with TRBJ1-1; D is uncertain. V lost 2 bases to trimming and J lost 2 bases, with 15 bases between them. CDR1 is MGHRA, CDR2 YSYEKL, per germline. The CDR3 runs 16 residues. The CDR3 reads CASSQHGQTINTEAFF. DNA of the CDR3: TGCGCCAGCAGCCAACATGGTCAAACAATAAACACTGAAGCTTTCTTT.

The CDR3 coding sequence is TGTGCCAGCAGCTCCAGACGGGGGACCGGGGAGCTGTTTTTT. It encodes CASSSRRGTGELFF. This chain joins TRBV11-1 and TRBJ2-2, with TRBD2 as a possible D gene (6 bases). Trimming left V 4 bases short and J 5 bases short, with 11 bases between. Germline CDR1 is SGHAT and CDR2 is FQDESV (reference sequence). The CDR3 length is 14 residues.

This chain connects TRBV19 to TRBJ2-6; no reliable D call. Germline CDR1 reads LNHDA; CDR2 reads SQIVND (reference sequence). CDR3 length: 15 amino acids. The V end lost 8 bases, the J end lost 0 bases, and 11 bases lay between the germline ends. The CDR3 is CASGQRRSGANVLTF. The CDR3 nucleotides read TGTGCCAGTGGGCAAAGACGCTCTGGGGCCAACGTCCTGACTTTC.

V usage is TRBV7-9 and J usage is TRBJ2-6; tentative D call: TRBD1 (5 bases). CDR3 length: 19 residues. The V gene's germline CDR1 is SEHNR and CDR2 FQNEAQ (reference sequence). The V gene lost 1 base and the J gene lost 3 bases, with 19 bases spanning the gap. The CDR3 here is CASSLGLSGQPRGANVLTF. CDR3 nucleotide sequence: TGTGCCAGCAGCTTAGGTCTCTCAGGGCAGCCTCGTGGGGCCAACGTCCTGACTTTC.

This chain uses TRBV14 with TRBJ1-2, with no clear D. Trimming cost V 0 bases and J 4 bases, with 9 bases left between them. CDR1 is SGHDN, CDR2 FVKESK, per germline. This CDR3 is 14 amino acids long. The CDR3 sequence is CASSQDREFYGYTF. DNA of the CDR3: TGTGCCAGCAGCCAAGACCGGGAGTTCTATGGCTACACCTTC.

The chain links TRBV19 to TRBJ1-6; D gene ambiguous. V dropped 5 bases and J dropped 2 bases, with 13 bases sitting between them. This CDR3 spans 16 amino acids. Looked up from germline, CDR1 is LNHDA and CDR2 is SQIVND (reference sequence). CDR3 bases: TGTGCCAGTAGTGGTCCTTTCGGGACCTATAATTCACCCCTCCACTTT. This encodes CASSGPFGTYNSPLHF.

This chain joins TRBV5-4 and TRBJ1-6, with no clear D. Trimming took off 4 bases at V and 0 bases at J, with 11 bases between the two ends. The V gene's germline CDR1 is SGHNT and CDR2 YYREEE (reference sequence). The CDR3 has 16 amino acids. The CDR3 nucleotides read TGTGCCAGCAGCACCTCGCGAAGCTCCTATAATTCACCCCTCCACTTT. Protein: CASSTSRSSYNSPLHF.

The J gene is TRBJ2-1, the V gene TRBV7-2; the match to TRBD2 covers 7 bases. The V gene's germline CDR1 is SGHTA and CDR2 FQGNSA. V dropped 5 bases and J dropped 5; count of bases not matched to a gene: 6. The CDR3 sequence is 14 residues long. CDR3 DNA: TGTGCCAGCAGCGACGGCGGGGGAAACAATGAGCAGTTCTTC. As protein: CASSDGGGNNEQFF.

The chain has TRBV6-1 and TRBJ2-5; D ambiguous. The V end was cut by 3 bases, the J end by 9 bases, with 14 bases between. The length of the CDR3 is 13 residues. Germline assignment: CDR1 MNHNS and CDR2 SASEGT. The CDR3 region is CASSEAPHQAQYF. In DNA form, the CDR3 reads TGTGCCAGCAGTGAGGCCCCTCACCAGGCCCAGTACTTC.

The V gene is TRBV2, the J gene TRBJ1-2, with 12 bases fitting TRBD1. CDR3 length equals 17 residues. Trimming removed 0 bases from V and 7 bases from J; junction bases left unmatched: 9. The V gene's germline CDR1 is SNHLY and CDR2 FYNNEI. CDR3 nucleotides: TGTGCCAGCAGTGAAGCGCTTCCGGGACAGGGGGCCGGTGGCTACACCTTC. Translating it yields CASSEALPGQGAGGYTF.

Note on this clone: The sample contains more than one DNA sequence encoding this CDR3. The V gene is TRBV5-4, the J gene TRBJ2-7; D perhaps matches TRBD1 (5 bases). Trimming took off 4 bases at V and 5 bases at J, with 13 bases between the two ends. CDR1 is SGHNT and CDR2 is YYREEE in the germline V gene (reference sequence). CDR3 length equals 13 residues. The CDR3 here is CASSAAGYHEQYF. In nucleotides, the CDR3 is TGTGCCAGCAGCGCCGCAGGGTACCACGAGCAGTACTTC.

Comment on this clone: Germline is not matched at one junction end, which may reflect a read error. The chain recombines TRBV28 with TRBJ2-6, with 10 bases fitting TRBD1. The length of the CDR3 is 16 residues. Per germline, CDR1 MDHEN and CDR2 SYDVKM. The CDR3 spells CASPRDRGAGANGLTF. In DNA form, the CDR3 reads TGTGCCAGCCCGCGGGACAGGGGAGCTGGGGCCAACGGCCTGACTTTC.

This chain connects TRBV7-3 to TRBJ2-3; 10 bases line up with TRBD2. The CDR3 is 15 amino acids. Looked up from germline, CDR1 is SGHTA and CDR2 is FQGTGA. The V segment lost 6 bases and the J segment 10 bases; nucleotides outside the gene matches: 13. CDR3 DNA: TGTGCCAGCAGTCCATCTCTAGCGGGGGCCTCTTCGCAGTATTTT. It is translated as CASSPSLAGASSQYF.